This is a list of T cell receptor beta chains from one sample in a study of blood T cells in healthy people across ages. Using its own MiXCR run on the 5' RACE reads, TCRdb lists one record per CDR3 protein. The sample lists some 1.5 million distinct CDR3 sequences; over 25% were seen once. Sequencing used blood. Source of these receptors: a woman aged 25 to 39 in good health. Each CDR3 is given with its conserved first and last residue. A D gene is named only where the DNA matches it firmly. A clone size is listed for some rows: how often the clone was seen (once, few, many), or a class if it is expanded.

cdr3_aa: CASRLKTGGAYGYTF
cdr3_nt: TGTGCCAGCAGGCTCAAGACAGGGGGGGCCTATGGCTACACCTTC
clone_size: -
j_call: TRBJ1-2
v_call: TRBV2
d_call: TRBD1

cdr3_aa: CASSRSVREGKEQYF
cdr3_nt: TGCGCCAGCAGCCGCTCAGTGCGGGAGGGTAAAGAGCAGTACTTC
clone_size: many
j_call: TRBJ2-7
v_call: TRBV4-3
d_call: TRBD2

cdr3_aa: CSAETSGTYEQYF
cdr3_nt: TGCAGTGCTGAGACTAGCGGGACCTACGAGCAGTACTTC
clone_size: -
j_call: TRBJ2-7
v_call: TRBV20-1
d_call: TRBD2

cdr3_aa: CASSKASAGGLEYNEQFF
cdr3_nt: TGTGCCAGCAGCAAAGCGTCGGCAGGGGGGTTGGAATACAATGAGCAGTTCTTC
clone_size: -
j_call: TRBJ2-1
v_call: TRBV21-1
d_call: -

cdr3_aa: CASSDSSRANYEQYF
cdr3_nt: TGCGCCAGCAGTGATTCGTCGCGGGCCAACTACGAGCAGTACTTC
clone_size: few
j_call: TRBJ2-7
v_call: TRBV10-1
d_call: -

cdr3_aa: CSARALTGTNYEQYF
cdr3_nt: TGCAGTGCTAGAGCGCTGACAGGAACCAACTACGAGCAGTACTTC
clone_size: -
j_call: TRBJ2-7
v_call: TRBV20-1
d_call: -

cdr3_aa: CSASVETQYF
cdr3_nt: TGCAGCGCCTCGGTAGAGACCCAGTACTTC
clone_size: -
j_call: TRBJ2-5
v_call: TRBV29-1
d_call: -

cdr3_aa: CSARSGLLNEQYF
cdr3_nt: TGCAGTGCTAGGTCGGGATTGCTGAACGAGCAGTACTTC
clone_size: -
j_call: TRBJ2-7
v_call: TRBV20-1
d_call: -

cdr3_aa: CASMLGTEAFF
cdr3_nt: TGCGCCAGCATGTTGGGCACTGAAGCTTTCTTT
clone_size: few
j_call: TRBJ1-1
v_call: TRBV5-1
d_call: -

cdr3_aa: CSARGVGSSYNEQFF
cdr3_nt: TGCAGTGCTAGAGGCGTGGGGAGCTCCTACAATGAGCAGTTCTTC
clone_size: many
j_call: TRBJ2-1
v_call: TRBV20-1
d_call: -

cdr3_aa: CASAYPDRGRNEQYF
cdr3_nt: TGTGCCAGCGCCTACCCCGACAGGGGAAGGAACGAGCAGTACTTC
clone_size: few
j_call: TRBJ2-7
v_call: TRBV7-2
d_call: TRBD1

cdr3_aa: CASSVDSGIKTQYF
cdr3_nt: TGTGCCAGCAGCGTAGACAGCGGGATTAAGACCCAGTACTTC
clone_size: few
j_call: TRBJ2-5
v_call: TRBV9
d_call: TRBD2

cdr3_aa: CASSRAGGASYNEQFF
cdr3_nt: TGTGCCAGCAGTCGGGCAGGGGGGGCCTCCTACAATGAGCAGTTCTTC
clone_size: -
j_call: TRBJ2-1
v_call: TRBV2
d_call: -

cdr3_aa: CASSHPPRGQGDETQYF
cdr3_nt: TGCGCCAGCAGCCACCCCCCTCGGGGACAGGGGGACGAGACCCAGTACTTC
clone_size: few
j_call: TRBJ2-5
v_call: TRBV4-1
d_call: TRBD1

cdr3_aa: CASSRSPGGSNEQFF
cdr3_nt: TGTGCCAGTAGTAGGAGTCCGGGGGGTTCCAATGAGCAGTTCTTC
clone_size: few
j_call: TRBJ2-1
v_call: TRBV19
d_call: TRBD2

cdr3_aa: CASSFRRGSRAEAFF
cdr3_nt: TGTGCCAGCAGCTTTCGCCGAGGGTCACGGGCTGAAGCTTTCTTT
clone_size: -
j_call: TRBJ1-1
v_call: TRBV11-2
d_call: -

cdr3_aa: CASSLRGIYIQYF
cdr3_nt: TGTGCCAGCAGTTTGAGGGGAATTTACATTCAGTACTTC
clone_size: few
j_call: TRBJ2-4
v_call: TRBV12-3/TRBV12-4
d_call: -

cdr3_aa: CASSSLTSGSKDTQYF
cdr3_nt: TGTGCCAGTAGTAGCCTCACTAGCGGGAGTAAAGATACGCAGTATTTT
clone_size: few
j_call: TRBJ2-3
v_call: TRBV19
d_call: TRBD2

cdr3_aa: CATSPMQRNEQFF
cdr3_nt: TGTGCCACCAGCCCGATGCAGCGCAATGAGCAGTTCTTC
clone_size: -
j_call: TRBJ2-1
v_call: TRBV15
d_call: -

cdr3_aa: CASSQERGATHEQYF
cdr3_nt: TGTGCCAGCAGCCAAGAGAGGGGGGCTACCCACGAGCAGTACTTC
clone_size: -
j_call: TRBJ2-7
v_call: TRBV3-1
d_call: -

cdr3_aa: CASSSRDRGQLGWDEQYF
cdr3_nt: TGTGCCAGCAGTTCCCGGGACAGGGGGCAACTAGGGTGGGACGAGCAGTACTTC
clone_size: few
j_call: TRBJ2-7
v_call: TRBV27
d_call: TRBD1

cdr3_aa: CASRPGDTEAFF
cdr3_nt: TGTGCCAGCAGACCAGGGGACACTGAAGCTTTCTTT
clone_size: -
j_call: TRBJ1-1
v_call: TRBV6-2/TRBV6-3
d_call: -

cdr3_aa: CASSKELGTDYEQYF
cdr3_nt: TGCGCCAGCAGCAAGGAACTGGGTACGGACTACGAGCAGTACTTC
clone_size: -
j_call: TRBJ2-7
v_call: TRBV5-1
d_call: -

cdr3_aa: CASSLGQIHTDTQYF
cdr3_nt: TGTGCCAGCAGCTTGGGACAGATACACACAGATACGCAGTATTTT
clone_size: few
j_call: TRBJ2-3
v_call: TRBV7-9
d_call: TRBD1

cdr3_aa: CSFRRGGDDQPQHF
cdr3_nt: TGCAGCTTCCGTCGAGGGGGCGACGATCAGCCCCAGCATTTT
clone_size: many
j_call: TRBJ1-5
v_call: TRBV29-1
d_call: TRBD1

cdr3_aa: CASSFRLADNEQFF
cdr3_nt: TGTGCCAGCAGCTTTAGACTAGCCGACAATGAGCAGTTCTTC
clone_size: many
j_call: TRBJ2-1
v_call: TRBV7-9
d_call: TRBD2

cdr3_aa: CASRSGGPYNEQFF
cdr3_nt: TGTGCCAGCAGATCCGGGGGGCCCTACAATGAGCAGTTCTTC
clone_size: many
j_call: TRBJ2-1
v_call: TRBV7-2
d_call: -

cdr3_aa: CASSGPYGADADTQYF
cdr3_nt: TGTGCCAGCTCAGGTCCTTATGGGGCGGACGCAGATACGCAGTATTTT
clone_size: -
j_call: TRBJ2-3
v_call: TRBV18
d_call: -

cdr3_aa: CSALAVGGLTEAFF
cdr3_nt: TGCAGTGCCCTCGCGGTTGGGGGCCTCACTGAAGCTTTCTTT
clone_size: -
j_call: TRBJ1-1
v_call: TRBV20-1
d_call: -

cdr3_aa: CASSLVSPEAFF
cdr3_nt: TGTGCCAGCAGCTTAGTTTCACCTGAAGCTTTCTTT
clone_size: -
j_call: TRBJ1-1
v_call: TRBV7-9
d_call: -